This TCR beta chain is drawn from a study of tumor-infiltrating lymphocytes in primary liver carcinoma. Germline V gene data show CDR1 as LGHNA and CDR2 as YNFKEQ. CDR3 size: 17 residues. V lost 0 bases and J 2 bases, leaving 17 bases between the germline ends. Concerning this clonotype: As yet, its antigen is unknown.

Unsorted bulk tissue, roughly 20-32 mg of it, served as the source for co-extraction of RNA and DNA. Study-level results: Only around 7.5-25% of top clones occurred in all five tumor regions.

A constant-region primer primed TCR beta cDNA synthesis from 400 to 600 ng of total RNA. The TCR beta library was amplified through three nested multiplex PCR rounds in a modified ARM-PCR procedure. Investigators reported that the first two PCR rounds, at 10 cycles each, used TRBV1-TRBV30 forward primers with a C-beta reverse primer. TCRdb used MiXCR to reprocess the multiplex PCR reads, holding one entry per CDR3 protein. This table has around 100,000 distinct CDR3 sequences, approximately 70% appearing once. This chain connects TRBV4-2 to TRBJ2-7; TRBD2 might be the D (5 bases). The TCR originated in a woman in her sixties or seventies with primary liver carcinoma and hepatitis B virus infection. Sequencing used liver tumor tissue from sampling region 2. As for subset: tumor region T2, inferior pole. The CDR3 DNA reads as TGTGCCAGCAGCCAAGATCGAGGAGGTGTATTGACCTACGAGCAGTACTTC. It codes for CASSQDRGGVLTYEQYF.